This TCR beta chain was captured by sequencing in a study of cytomegalovirus exposure and HLA in healthy donors (dated by TCRdb to 2017 to 2019). Looking at the study overall: According to a later analysis, the 120 or so validation repertoires were produced on the same platform as the 666 repertoires of the first cohort. The study was designed to test whether signatures of past pathogen exposure could be identified by cataloging public T cell receptors. In addition to the first cohort of 666 subjects, a separate validation cohort of 130 or so different subjects was used. To predict cytomegalovirus infection status, the study combined high-throughput TCR immunosequencing, statistical association of individual TCRs with disease status, and machine learning. The research as a whole found: A total of around 150 TCR beta chains were listed by the study as associated with cytomegalovirus. A later analysis had no HLA typing for the validation cohort, so co-occurrence there was scored across all 130 or so repertoires. In both the original and validation cohorts, the classifier was reported to diagnose cytomegalovirus status with high specificity and sensitivity. A few of the identified cytomegalovirus-associated TCR beta chains were confirmed in vitro to be specific for cytomegalovirus antigens. According to the authors, the approach could potentially be generalized to other disease states and immunological phenotypes. While some public TCRs were present in many individuals, most TCR sequences turned up only very rarely across donors. A later analysis found that TCRs clustered in the first cohort also tended to co-occur in the roughly 120 validation repertoires, with 90% to 95% of cluster scores above 0.

This clone was observed a single time. The clone's antigen remains unknown. Qualities for individual bases were not recorded, and no much larger clone is one base off. The library came from the immunoSEQ multiplex PCR assay. The authors processed their data as follows. To diagnose cytomegalovirus status from the catalog of TCR beta chain sequences, a statistical classification framework was built. In its TCRdb copy, this immuneACCESS table keeps in-frame sequences only and misses some clones. Where compared with another copy, unresolved V genes explain less than half of these, and the others have no known cause. Clonal size and the V and J genes are those of that table, whereas D and trimming came from the DNA. The sample includes under 150,000 clones, with 88% observed a single time. Over 6.5% of the sample rests with the top ten. The donors were included in the validation cohort of 120 subjects, a group kept apart from the roughly 700-subject first cohort.

The material sequenced was PBMCs. The clonotype originates from a woman aged 18-29 years in good health and CMV-seropositive.

The bases are TGTGCCAGTATCCCTCAGGGTTCCTACGAGCAGTACTTC. Translated, this gives CASIPQGSYEQYF. The rearranged segments are TRBV28 and TRBJ2-7; TRBD1 is possibly the D segment (5 matching bases). The CDR3 covers 13 residues, taking in both the cysteine and the phenylalanine. Of all the DNA, just the CDR3 is kept, 39 bases in frame from base 1. The CDR1 and CDR2 encoded by the germline V gene are MDHEN and SYDVKM. A distance of 13 bases separates the germline ends of V and J, which lose 9 bases and 1 base respectively.